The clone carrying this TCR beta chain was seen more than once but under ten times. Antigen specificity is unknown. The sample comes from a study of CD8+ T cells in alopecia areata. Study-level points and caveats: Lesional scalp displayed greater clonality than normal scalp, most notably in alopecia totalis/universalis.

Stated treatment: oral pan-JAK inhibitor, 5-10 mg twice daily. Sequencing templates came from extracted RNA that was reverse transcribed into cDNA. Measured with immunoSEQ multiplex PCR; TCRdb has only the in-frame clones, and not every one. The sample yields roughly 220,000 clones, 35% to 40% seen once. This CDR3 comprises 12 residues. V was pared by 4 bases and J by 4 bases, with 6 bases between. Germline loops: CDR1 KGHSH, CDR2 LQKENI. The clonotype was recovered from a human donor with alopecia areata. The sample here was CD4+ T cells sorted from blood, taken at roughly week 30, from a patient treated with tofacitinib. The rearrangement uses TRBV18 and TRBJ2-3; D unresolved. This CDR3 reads CASSLPSDTQYF. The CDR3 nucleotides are TGTGCCAGCTCACTTCCATCAGATACGCAGTATTTT.